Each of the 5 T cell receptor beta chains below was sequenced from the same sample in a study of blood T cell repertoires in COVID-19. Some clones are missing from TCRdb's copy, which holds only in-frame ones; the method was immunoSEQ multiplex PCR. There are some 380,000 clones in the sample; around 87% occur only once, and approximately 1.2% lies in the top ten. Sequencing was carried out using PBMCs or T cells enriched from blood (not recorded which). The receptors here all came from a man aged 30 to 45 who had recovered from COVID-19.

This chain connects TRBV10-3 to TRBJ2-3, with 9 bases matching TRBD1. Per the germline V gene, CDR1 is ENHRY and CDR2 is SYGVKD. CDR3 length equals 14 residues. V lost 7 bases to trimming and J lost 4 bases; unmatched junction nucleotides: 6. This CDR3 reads CAIKGDRASDTQYF. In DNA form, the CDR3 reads TGTGCCATCAAGGGGGACAGGGCCTCAGATACGCAGTATTTT.

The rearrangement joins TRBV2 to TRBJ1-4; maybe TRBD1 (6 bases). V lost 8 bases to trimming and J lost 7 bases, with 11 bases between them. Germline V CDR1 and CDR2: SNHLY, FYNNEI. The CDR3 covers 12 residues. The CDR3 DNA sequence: TGTGCCAGCGGGGGCCGGGGTGAAAAACTGTTTTTT. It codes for CASGGRGEKLFF. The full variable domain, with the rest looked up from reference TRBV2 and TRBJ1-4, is EPEVTQTPSHQVTQMGQEVILRCVPISNHLYFYWYRQILGQKVEFLVSFYNNEISEKSEIFDDQFSVERPDGSNFTLKIRSTKLEDSAMYFCASGGRGEKLFFGSGTQLSVL.

This chain's CDR3 is CASSLGKLGVGHEQYF. CDR3 coding DNA: TGTGCCAGCAGCCTAGGAAAACTGGGAGTCGGGCACGAGCAGTACTTC. V is TRBV5-6 and J is TRBJ2-7, with a possible D match to TRBD2 (5 bases). The V gene lost 4 bases and the J gene lost 5 bases, with 22 bases spanning the gap. The CDR3 runs 16 residues. Germline assignment: CDR1 SGHDT and CDR2 YYEEEE.

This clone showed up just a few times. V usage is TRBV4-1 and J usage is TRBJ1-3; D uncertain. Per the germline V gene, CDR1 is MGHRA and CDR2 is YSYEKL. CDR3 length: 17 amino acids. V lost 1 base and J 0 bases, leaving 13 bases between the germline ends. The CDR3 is CASSQVPVIFSGNTIYF. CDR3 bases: TGCGCCAGCAGCCAAGTCCCTGTAATTTTCTCTGGAAACACCATATATTTT.

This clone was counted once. For the CDR3, the DNA is TGTGCCAGCAGTTACCCCAAGGGGGCCGGGGGCCAGAACACCGGGGAGCTGTTTTTT. Translating gives CASSYPKGAGGQNTGELFF. The chain has TRBV6-2 or TRBV6-3 and TRBJ2-2; TRBD1 is a possible D gene (7 bases). Germline-derived CDR1 and CDR2 are MNHEY and SVGEGT. The CDR3 contains 19 residues. V was clipped by 2 bases and J by 1 base, with 20 bases between them.